Below are 8 T cell receptor beta chains sequenced from a single sample in a study of technical replicates of blood from four donors. The data were produced by immunoSEQ multiplex PCR, yet TCRdb's version contains in-frame clones alone and is incomplete. The table lists nearly 80,000 clones, approximately 96% of them singletons. The sequencing input was T cells isolated from PBMCs. The receptors shown here come from a human donor in good health.

CDR3 loop: CASSDRRAGNEQFF. The CDR3 DNA reads TGTGCCAGCAGCGATCGCAGGGCGGGGAATGAGCAGTTCTTC. The chain combines TRBV11-2 with TRBJ2-1; D might be TRBD2 (6 bases). Per germline, CDR1 SGHAT and CDR2 FQNNGV. The CDR3 totals 14 residues. With 5 bases removed from V and 7 bases from J, the gap between germline ends came to 15 bases.

In this sample, this clone turned up once. This chain connects TRBV28 to TRBJ2-1, with 8 bases that match TRBD2. CDR1 MDHEN and CDR2 SYDVKM come from the germline V gene. This CDR3 is 15 amino acids long. Germline trimming cut 4 bases from V and 5 bases from J; bases unmatched to any gene: 7. The CDR3 sequence: CASSSQREYDNEQFF. The CDR3 DNA sequence: TGTGCCAGCAGTTCCCAGCGGGAGTACGACAATGAGCAGTTCTTC.

This chain joins TRBV7-9 and TRBJ2-7; D gene unclear. The CDR3 spans 13 residues. The V end was cut by 1 base, the J end by 4 bases, with 8 bases between. CDR1 is SEHNR and CDR2 is FQNEAQ in the germline V gene (reference sequence). The CDR3 DNA is TGTGCCAGCAGCTTAGTTTTCGAGTACGAGCAGTACTTC. Encoded protein: CASSLVFEYEQYF.

The chain carries TRBV6-6 and TRBJ1-4; weak D call: TRBD1 (5 bases). The CDR3 runs 14 residues. Between the trimmed V and J ends, which lost 3 bases and 5 bases, there was a span of 10 bases. CDR1 is MNHNY, CDR2 SVGAGI, per germline (reference sequence). The CDR3 region is CASSYQGRNEKLFF. CDR3 bases: TGTGCCAGCAGTTATCAGGGTCGGAATGAAAAACTGTTTTTT.

The gene calls are TRBV4-3 and TRBJ1-2; the D is unclear. Germline V gene sequence: CDR1 LGHNA, CDR2 YSLEER. This CDR3 spans 15 amino acids. Between the trimmed V and J ends, which lost 0 bases and 4 bases, there was a span of 12 bases. CDR3 nucleotide sequence: TGCGCCAGCAGCCAAGAGAGCAGAGGCCGCTATGGCTACACCTTC. Translation gives CASSQESRGRYGYTF.

This chain joins TRBV29-1 and TRBJ2-7, with TRBD1 matching 8 bases. This CDR3 comprises 13 residues. Germline trimming cut 7 bases from V and 3 bases from J; bases unmatched to any gene: 8. Germline CDR1 and CDR2: SQVTM and ANQGSEA. This CDR3 reads CSALGQGYYEQYF. In DNA, the CDR3 is TGCAGCGCTCTCGGACAGGGTTACTACGAGCAGTACTTC.

The rearrangement joins TRBV4-1 to TRBJ2-1; 10 bases fit TRBD2. This CDR3 contains 17 residues. Germline values: CDR1 MGHRA, CDR2 YSYEKL. V trimming: 0 bases; J trimming: 8 bases; junction bases outside the gene matches: 10. The CDR3 DNA reads TGCGCCAGCAGCCAAGATAAATCTAGCGGGAGTCTCTATGAGCAGTTCTTC. Amino acids: CASSQDKSSGSLYEQFF.

J is TRBJ2-2 and V is TRBV30; 9 nucleotides agree with TRBD1. With V trimmed by 3 bases and J by 5 bases, 4 bases remained unmatched. This CDR3 is built from 14 residues. Germline assignment: CDR1 GTSNPN and CDR2 SVGIG (reference sequence). The CDR3 nucleotides are TGTGCCTGGAGGGGGACAGGGAGGACCGGGGAGCTGTTTTTT. Its translation is CAWRGTGRTGELFF.